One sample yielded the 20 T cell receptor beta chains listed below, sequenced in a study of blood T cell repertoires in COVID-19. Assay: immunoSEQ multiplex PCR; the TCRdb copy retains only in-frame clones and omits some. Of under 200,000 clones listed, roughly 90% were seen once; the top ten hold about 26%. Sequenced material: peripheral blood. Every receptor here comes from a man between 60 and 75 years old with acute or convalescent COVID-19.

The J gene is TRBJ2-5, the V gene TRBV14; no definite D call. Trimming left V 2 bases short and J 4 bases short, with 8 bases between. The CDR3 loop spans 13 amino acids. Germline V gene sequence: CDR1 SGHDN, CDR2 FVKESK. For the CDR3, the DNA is TGTGCCAGCAGCCAATGGGCAGGAGAGACCCAGTACTTC. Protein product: CASSQWAGETQYF. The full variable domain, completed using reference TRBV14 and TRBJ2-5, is EAGVTQFPSHSVIEKGQTVTLRCDPISGHDNLYWYRRVMGKEIKFLLHFVKESKQDESGMPNNRFLAERTGGTYSTLKVQPAELEDSGVYFCASSQWAGETQYFGPGTRLLVL.

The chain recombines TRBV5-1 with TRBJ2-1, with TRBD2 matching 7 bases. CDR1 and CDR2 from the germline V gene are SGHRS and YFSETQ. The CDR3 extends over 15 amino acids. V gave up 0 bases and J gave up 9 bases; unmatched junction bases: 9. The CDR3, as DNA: TGCGCCAGCAGCTTGGCCAGGCGGGAGCCGAGTGAGCAGTTCTTC. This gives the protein CASSLARREPSEQFF.

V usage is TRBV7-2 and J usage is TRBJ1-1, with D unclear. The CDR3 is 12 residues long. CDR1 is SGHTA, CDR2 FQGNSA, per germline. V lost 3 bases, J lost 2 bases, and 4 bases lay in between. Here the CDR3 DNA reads TGTGCCAGCAGCTTCGTTAACACTGAAGCTTTCTTT. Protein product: CASSFVNTEAFF.

CDR3 residues: CATSTGASRGYTF. The CDR3 region has the DNA TGTGCCACCAGTACAGGGGCCTCTCGTGGCTACACCTTC. The rearrangement links TRBV24-1 to TRBJ1-2; 7 bases match TRBD1. Trimming removed 6 bases from V and 7 bases from J; junction bases left unmatched: 7. In germline, CDR1 is KGHDR, CDR2 SFDVKD. CDR3 length: 13 residues.

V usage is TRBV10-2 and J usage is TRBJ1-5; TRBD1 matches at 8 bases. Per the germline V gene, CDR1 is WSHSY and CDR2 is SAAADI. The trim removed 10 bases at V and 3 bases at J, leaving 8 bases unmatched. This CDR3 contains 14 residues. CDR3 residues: CATSDRAVNQPQHF. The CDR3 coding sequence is TGCGCCACCTCGGACAGGGCGGTCAATCAGCCCCAGCATTTT.

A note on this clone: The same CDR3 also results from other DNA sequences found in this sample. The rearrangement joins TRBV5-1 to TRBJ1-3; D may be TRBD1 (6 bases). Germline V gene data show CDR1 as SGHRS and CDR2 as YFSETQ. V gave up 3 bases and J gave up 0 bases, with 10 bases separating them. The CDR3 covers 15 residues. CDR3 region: CASSSTGSSGNTIYF. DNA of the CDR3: TGCGCCAGCAGCTCGACAGGCAGCTCTGGAAACACCATATATTTT.

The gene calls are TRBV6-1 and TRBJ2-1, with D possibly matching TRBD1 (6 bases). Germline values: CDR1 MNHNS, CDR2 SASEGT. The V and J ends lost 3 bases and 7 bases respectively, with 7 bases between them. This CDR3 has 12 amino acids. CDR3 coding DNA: TGTGCCAGCAGTGACAGGGGTAATGAGCAGTTCTTC. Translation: CASSDRGNEQFF.

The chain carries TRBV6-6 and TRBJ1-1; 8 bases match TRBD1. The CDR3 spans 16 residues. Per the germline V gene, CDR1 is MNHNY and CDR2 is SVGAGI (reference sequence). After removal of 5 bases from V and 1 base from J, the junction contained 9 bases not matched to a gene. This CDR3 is CASSPGQEIGNTEAFF. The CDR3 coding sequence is TGTGCCAGCAGTCCGGGACAGGAGATTGGGAACACTGAAGCTTTCTTT.

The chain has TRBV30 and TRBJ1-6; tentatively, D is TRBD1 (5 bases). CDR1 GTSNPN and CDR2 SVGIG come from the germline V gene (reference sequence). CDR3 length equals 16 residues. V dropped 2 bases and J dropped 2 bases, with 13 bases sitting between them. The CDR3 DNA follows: TGTGCCTGGAGTCCCGCAGGGTACGCCTATAATTCACCCCTCCACTTT. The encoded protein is CAWSPAGYAYNSPLHF. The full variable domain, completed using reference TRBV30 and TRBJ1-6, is SQTIHQWPATLVQPVGSPLSLECTVEGTSNPNLYWYRQAAGRGLQLLFYSVGIGQISSEVPQNLSASRPQDRQFILSSKKLLLSDSGFYLCAWSPAGYAYNSPLHFGNGTRLTVT.

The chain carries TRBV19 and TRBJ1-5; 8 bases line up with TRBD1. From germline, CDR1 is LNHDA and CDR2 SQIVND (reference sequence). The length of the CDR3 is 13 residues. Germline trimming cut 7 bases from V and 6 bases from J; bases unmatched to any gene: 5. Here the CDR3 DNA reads TGTGCCAGTACCAACAGGGGGACTCAGCCCCAGCATTTT. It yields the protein CASTNRGTQPQHF.

The CDR3 sequence: CASSSGQDYGYTF. As DNA, the CDR3 is TGCGCCAGCAGCTCGGGACAGGACTATGGCTACACCTTC. V is TRBV5-1 and J is TRBJ1-2; TRBD1 agrees at 8 bases. The CDR3 runs 13 residues. The ends lost 3 bases at V and 3 bases at J; junction bases unmatched: 1. Germline CDR1 and CDR2: SGHRS and YFSETQ.

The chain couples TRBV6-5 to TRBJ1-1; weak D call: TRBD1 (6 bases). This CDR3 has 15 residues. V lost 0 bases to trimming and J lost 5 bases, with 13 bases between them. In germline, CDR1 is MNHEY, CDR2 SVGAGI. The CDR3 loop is CASSYSSGGRTEAFF. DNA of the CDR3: TGTGCCAGCAGTTACTCGAGCGGGGGGCGGACTGAAGCTTTCTTT.

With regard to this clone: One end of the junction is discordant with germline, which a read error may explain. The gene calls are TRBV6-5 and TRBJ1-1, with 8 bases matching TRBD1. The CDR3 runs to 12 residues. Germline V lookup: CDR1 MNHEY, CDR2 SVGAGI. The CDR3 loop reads CASLKQGAKWDF. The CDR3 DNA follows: TGTGCCAGCCTCAAGCAGGGGGCTAAATGGGATTTT.

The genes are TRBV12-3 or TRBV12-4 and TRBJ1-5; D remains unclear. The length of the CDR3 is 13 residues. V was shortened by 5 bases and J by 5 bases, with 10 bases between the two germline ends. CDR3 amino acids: CASSPRRDQPQHF. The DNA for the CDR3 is TGTGCCAGCAGTCCCCGGAGAGATCAGCCCCAGCATTTT.

This chain's CDR3 is CASSPGQGSYEQYV. The CDR3 coding sequence is TGTGCCAGCAGCCCTGGACAGGGGAGTTACGAGCAGTACGTC. The chain carries TRBV2 and TRBJ2-7; 9 bases are a match to TRBD1. V lost 6 bases to trimming and J lost 4 bases; unmatched junction nucleotides: 7. Germline V gene sequence: CDR1 SNHLY, CDR2 FYNNEI. The CDR3 consists of 14 residues.

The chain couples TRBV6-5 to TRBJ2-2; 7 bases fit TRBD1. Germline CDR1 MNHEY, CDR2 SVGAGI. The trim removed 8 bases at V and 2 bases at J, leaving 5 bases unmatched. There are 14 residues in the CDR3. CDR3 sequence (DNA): TGTGCCAGCCTTCGACAGGGTAACACCGGGGAGCTGTTTTTT. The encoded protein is CASLRQGNTGELFF.

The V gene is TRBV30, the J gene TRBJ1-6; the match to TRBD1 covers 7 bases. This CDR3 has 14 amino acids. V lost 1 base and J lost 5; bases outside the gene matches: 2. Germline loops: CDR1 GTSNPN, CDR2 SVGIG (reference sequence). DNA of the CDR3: TGTGCCTGGAGTGCCGGGACAGATAATTCACCCCTCCACTTT. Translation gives CAWSAGTDNSPLHF.

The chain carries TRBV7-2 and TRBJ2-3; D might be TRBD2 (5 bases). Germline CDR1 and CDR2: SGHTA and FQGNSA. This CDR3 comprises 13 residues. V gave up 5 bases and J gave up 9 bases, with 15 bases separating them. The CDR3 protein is CASSPARDGTQYF. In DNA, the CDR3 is TGTGCCAGCAGCCCAGCCCGGGATGGCACGCAGTATTTT.

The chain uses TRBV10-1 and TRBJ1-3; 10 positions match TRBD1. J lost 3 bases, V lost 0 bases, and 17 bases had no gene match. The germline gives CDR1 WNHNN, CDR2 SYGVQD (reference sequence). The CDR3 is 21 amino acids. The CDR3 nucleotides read TGCGCCAGCAGTGAGTCGGCCGATCTTTTCCCGGGACAGGGGAATGGAAACACCATATATTTT. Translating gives CASSESADLFPGQGNGNTIYF.

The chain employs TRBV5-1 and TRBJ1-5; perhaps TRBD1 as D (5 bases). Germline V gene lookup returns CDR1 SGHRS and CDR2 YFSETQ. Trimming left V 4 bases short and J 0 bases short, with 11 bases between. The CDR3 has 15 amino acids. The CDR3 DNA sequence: TGCGCCAGCAGCCCCGGGGGGGTTAGCAATCAGCCCCAGCATTTT. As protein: CASSPGGVSNQPQHF.